This T cell receptor beta chain was obtained from a study of control samples from healthy donors and cancer patients. Assay: immunoSEQ multiplex PCR; the TCRdb copy retains only in-frame clones and omits some. The repertoire holds tens of thousands of clones, about 88% seen once, with 3% to 4.5% in the top ten. Source material: blood. The TCR originated in a woman in her 50s in good health.

CDR3 coding DNA: TGTGCCAGCAGCTTAAGTGTCGGATTAGAGACCCAGTACTTC. This sequence encodes CASSLSVGLETQYF. V usage is TRBV7-9 and J usage is TRBJ2-5; D not resolved. The CDR3 has 14 residues. V lost 2 bases, J lost 4 bases, and 11 bases lay in between. In germline, CDR1 is SEHNR, CDR2 FQNEAQ (reference sequence).